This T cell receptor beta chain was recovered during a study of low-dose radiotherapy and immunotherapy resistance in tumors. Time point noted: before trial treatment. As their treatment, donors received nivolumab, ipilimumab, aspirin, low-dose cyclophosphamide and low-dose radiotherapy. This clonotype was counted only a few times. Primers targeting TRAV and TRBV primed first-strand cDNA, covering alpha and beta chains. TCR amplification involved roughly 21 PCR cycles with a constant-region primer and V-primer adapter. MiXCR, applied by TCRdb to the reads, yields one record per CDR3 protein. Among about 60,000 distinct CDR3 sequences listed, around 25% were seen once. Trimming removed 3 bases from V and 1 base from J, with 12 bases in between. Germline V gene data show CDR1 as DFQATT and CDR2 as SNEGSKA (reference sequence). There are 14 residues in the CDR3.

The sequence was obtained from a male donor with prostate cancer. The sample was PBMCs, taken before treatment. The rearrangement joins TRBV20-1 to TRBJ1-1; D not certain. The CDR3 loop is CSASPAGRNTEAFF. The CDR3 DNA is TGCAGTGCTAGTCCGGCGGGCAGGAACACTGAAGCTTTCTTT.